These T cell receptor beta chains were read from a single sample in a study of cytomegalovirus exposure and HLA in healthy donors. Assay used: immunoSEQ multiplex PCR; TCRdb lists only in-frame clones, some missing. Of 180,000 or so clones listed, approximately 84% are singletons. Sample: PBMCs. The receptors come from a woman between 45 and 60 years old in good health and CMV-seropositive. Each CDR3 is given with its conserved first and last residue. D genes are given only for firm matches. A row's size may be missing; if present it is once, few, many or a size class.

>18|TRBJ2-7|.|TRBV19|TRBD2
TGTGCCAGTAGTAAGACTGAGAAGCGGGAGGTAAGGCAGGACGAGCAGTACTTC
CASSKTEKREVRQDEQYF
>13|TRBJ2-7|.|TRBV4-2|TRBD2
TGTGCCAGCAGCCTCGGACTAGCCTACGAGCAGTACTTC
CASSLGLAYEQYF
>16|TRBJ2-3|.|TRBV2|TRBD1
TGTGCCAGCAGAAGAATAGACAGGGTCCACACAGATACGCAGTATTTT
CASRRIDRVHTDTQYF
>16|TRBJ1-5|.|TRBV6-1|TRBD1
TGTGCCAGCAGTGTGCGGGACAGGGCTTTCAATCAGCCCCAGCATTTT
CASSVRDRAFNQPQHF
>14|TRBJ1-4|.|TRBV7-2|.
TGTGCCAGCAGCTTGACAGTCCGTAATGAAAAACTGTTTTTT
CASSLTVRNEKLFF
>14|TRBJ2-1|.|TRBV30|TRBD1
TGTGCCTGGGGGACAGGGGGCCGCTGGAATGAGCAGTTCTTC
CAWGTGGRWNEQFF
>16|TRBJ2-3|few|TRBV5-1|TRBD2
TGCGCCAGCAGCTTGGTTCTAGCGGGAGGCACAGATACGCAGTATTTT
CASSLVLAGGTDTQYF
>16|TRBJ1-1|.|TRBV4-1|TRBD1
TGCGCCAGCAGCCAGAGGGCTACAGGGGCGAACACTGAAGCTTTCTTT
CASSQRATGANTEAFF
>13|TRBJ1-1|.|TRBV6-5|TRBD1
TGTGCCAGCAGTAAACGGACAGGAACTGAAGCTTTCTTT
CASSKRTGTEAFF
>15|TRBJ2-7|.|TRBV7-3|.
TGTGCCAGCAGCTTAATGGCGGCCTCCTCCTACGAGCAGTACTTC
CASSLMAASSYEQYF
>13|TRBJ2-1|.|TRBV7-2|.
TGTGCCAGCGTGCCAGTCGGGTACAATGAGCAGTTCTTC
CASVPVGYNEQFF
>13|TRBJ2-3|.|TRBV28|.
TGTGCCAGTGGACAACCTACCACAGATACGCAGTATTTT
CASGQPTTDTQYF
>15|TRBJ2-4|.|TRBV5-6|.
TGTGCCAGCAGCGTCCGGGACATCCAGCGAGGCATTCAGTACTTC
CASSVRDIQRGIQYF
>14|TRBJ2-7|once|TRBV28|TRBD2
TGTGCCAGCAGTTTAGCGGGACTAGCGTACGAGCAGTACTTC
CASSLAGLAYEQYF
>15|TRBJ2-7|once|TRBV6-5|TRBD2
TGTGCCAGCAGTTACCGCGCTAGCGGGGGCCACGAGCAGTACTTC
CASSYRASGGHEQYF
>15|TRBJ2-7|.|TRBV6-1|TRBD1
TGTGCCAGCAGTGACTCTACAGGGGGCCCCTACGAGCAGTACTTC
CASSDSTGGPYEQYF
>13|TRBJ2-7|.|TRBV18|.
TGTGCCAGCTCACAACTGACAGGACACGAGCAGTACTTC
CASSQLTGHEQYF
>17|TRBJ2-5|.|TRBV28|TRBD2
TGTGCCAGCAAGGAGGCTAGCGGGAGGTGGGGCCAAGAGACCCAGTACTTC
CASKEASGRWGQETQYF
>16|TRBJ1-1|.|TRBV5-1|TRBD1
TGCGCCAGCACCCCAGGGACAGGGGGCAGGAGGGCTGAAGCTTTCTTT
CASTPGTGGRRAEAFF
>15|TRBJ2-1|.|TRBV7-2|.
TGTGCCAGCAGCTTAGGAGGTGTTGGTAACAATGAGCAGTTCTTC
CASSLGGVGNNEQFF
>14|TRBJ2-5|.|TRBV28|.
TGTGCCACCGTCATGGGGCCATCACAAGAGACCCAGTACTTC
CATVMGPSQETQYF
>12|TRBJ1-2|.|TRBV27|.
TGTGCCAGCAGTTCAGAGGGATCTGGCTACACCTTC
CASSSEGSGYTF